This T cell receptor beta chain originates from a study of regulatory T cells in long-lasting Graves disease. Broader study findings: Gene preferences differed: TRBV28, TRBJ1-2, TRBJ2-5 in persistent cases.

Trimming removed 8 bases from V and 0 bases from J, with 13 bases in between. CDR1 and CDR2 from the germline V gene are GTSNPN and SVGIG (reference sequence). The CDR3 has 13 residues. The time point here: persistent/refractory GD, antithyroid drugs over 5 years with positive TRAb. From PBMCs, RNA was extracted and then used to make the TCR library. Investigators prepared the TCR beta libraries by applying iRepertoire HTBI primers and Arm-PCR of CDR3 regions. MiXCR was run by TCRdb on the multiplex PCR reads, yielding one entry per CDR3 protein. This sample has roughly 470,000 distinct CDR3 sequences, with under 25% found just once. Concerning this clonotype: The antigen is unknown.

The source of this sequence is a female donor with Graves disease. Sequenced material: peripheral blood mononuclear cells (PBMCs), taken when the disease was refractory, from a patient treated with antithyroid drugs. The chain has TRBV30 and TRBJ1-1; the D gene is possibly TRBD1 (5 bases). CDR3 nucleotide sequence: TGTGCCAGCGCGGGACTTTTGAACACTGAAGCTTTCTTT. It specifies CASAGLLNTEAFF.